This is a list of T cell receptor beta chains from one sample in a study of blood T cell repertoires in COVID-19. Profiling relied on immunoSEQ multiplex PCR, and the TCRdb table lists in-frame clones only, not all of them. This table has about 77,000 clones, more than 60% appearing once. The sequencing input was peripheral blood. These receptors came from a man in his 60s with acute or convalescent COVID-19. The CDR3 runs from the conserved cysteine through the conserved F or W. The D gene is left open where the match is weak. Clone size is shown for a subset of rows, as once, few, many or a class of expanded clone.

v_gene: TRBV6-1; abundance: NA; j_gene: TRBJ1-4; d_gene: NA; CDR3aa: CASSENGVGEKLFF; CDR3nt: TGTGCCAGCAGTGAGAACGGGGTCGGGGAAAAACTGTTTTTT
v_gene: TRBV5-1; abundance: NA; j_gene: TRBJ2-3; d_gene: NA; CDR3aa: CASSLSRDTQYF; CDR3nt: TGCGCCAGCAGCTTGAGTCGGGATACGCAGTATTTT
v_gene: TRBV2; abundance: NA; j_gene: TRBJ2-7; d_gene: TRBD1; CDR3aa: CASSRDRVSVVPYEQYF; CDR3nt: TGTGCCTCGTCGAGGGACAGGGTAAGCGTGGTGCCCTACGAGCAGTACTTC
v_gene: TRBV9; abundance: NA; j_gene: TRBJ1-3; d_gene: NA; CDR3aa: CASSVGASSGNTIYF; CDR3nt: TGTGCCAGCAGCGTAGGGGCAAGCTCTGGAAACACCATATATTTT
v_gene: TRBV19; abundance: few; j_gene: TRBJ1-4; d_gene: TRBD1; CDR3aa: CASSRLRTGNGTGNEKLFF; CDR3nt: TGTGCCAGTAGCCGATTACGAACTGGGAACGGGACAGGGAATGAAAAACTGTTTTTT
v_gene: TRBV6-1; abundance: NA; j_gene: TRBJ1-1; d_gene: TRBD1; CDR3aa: CASSDRDSNLF; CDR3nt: TGTGCCAGCAGTGACCGGGACAGCAACCTCTTT
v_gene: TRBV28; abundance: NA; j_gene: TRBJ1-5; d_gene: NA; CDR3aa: CASSRVGSIGPQHF; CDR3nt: TGTGCCAGCAGCCGGGTCGGGAGTATAGGCCCCCAGCATTTT
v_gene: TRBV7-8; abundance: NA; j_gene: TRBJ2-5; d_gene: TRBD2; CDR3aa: CASSLVVGRREETQYF; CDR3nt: TGTGCCAGCAGCTTAGTTGTCGGGAGGAGGGAAGAGACCCAGTACTTC
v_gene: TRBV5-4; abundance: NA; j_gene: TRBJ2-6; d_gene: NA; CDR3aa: CASSSGAGANVLTF; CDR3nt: TGTGCCAGCAGCTCGGGGGCTGGGGCCAACGTCCTGACTTTC
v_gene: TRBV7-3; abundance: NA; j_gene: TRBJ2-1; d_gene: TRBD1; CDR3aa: CASSLAGTVSNEQFF; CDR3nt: TGTGCCAGCAGCTTGGCCGGGACAGTCTCCAATGAGCAGTTCTTC
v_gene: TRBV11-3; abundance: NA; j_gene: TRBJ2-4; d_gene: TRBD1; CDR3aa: CASSQSRDSITPLAKNIQYF; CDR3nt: TGTGCCAGCAGCCAGTCCCGGGACAGCATTACCCCTTTAGCCAAAAACATTCAGTACTTC
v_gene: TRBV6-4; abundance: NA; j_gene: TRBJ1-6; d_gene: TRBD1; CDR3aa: CASSAQGAQGSPLHF; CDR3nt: TGTGCCAGCAGTGCGCAGGGGGCACAAGGATCACCCCTCCACTTT
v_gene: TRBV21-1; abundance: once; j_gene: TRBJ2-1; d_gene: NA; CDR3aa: CASSGTGGSVWEQFF; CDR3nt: TGTGCCAGCAGCGGGACAGGGGGCAGCGTTTGGGAGCAGTTCTTC
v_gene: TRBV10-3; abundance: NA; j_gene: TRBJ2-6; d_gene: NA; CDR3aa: CAIEEAGAAGANVLTF; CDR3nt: TGTGCCATTGAGGAGGCAGGGGCAGCCGGGGCCAACGTCCTGACTTTC
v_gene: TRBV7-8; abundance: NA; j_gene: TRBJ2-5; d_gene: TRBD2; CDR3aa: CASTTTSGGVETQYF; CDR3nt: TGTGCCAGCACCACGACTAGCGGGGGGGTAGAGACCCAGTACTTC
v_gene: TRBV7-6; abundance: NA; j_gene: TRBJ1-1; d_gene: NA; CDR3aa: CASSRQSNTEAFF; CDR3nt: TGTGCCAGCAGCCGACAGTCGAACACTGAAGCTTTCTTT
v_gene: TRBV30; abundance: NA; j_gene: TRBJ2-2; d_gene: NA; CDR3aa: CAWSVGLASGELFF; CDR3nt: TGTGCCTGGAGTGTAGGTCTAGCAAGTGGGGAGCTGTTTTTT
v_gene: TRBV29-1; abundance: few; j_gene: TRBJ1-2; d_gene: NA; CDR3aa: CSVEDQAGVNYGYTF; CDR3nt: TGCAGCGTTGAAGATCAGGCAGGCGTGAACTATGGCTACACCTTC
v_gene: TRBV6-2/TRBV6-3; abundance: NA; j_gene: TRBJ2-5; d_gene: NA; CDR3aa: CASSYPVGAEYF; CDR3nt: TGTGCCAGCAGTTACCCTGTGGGGGCCGAGTACTTC
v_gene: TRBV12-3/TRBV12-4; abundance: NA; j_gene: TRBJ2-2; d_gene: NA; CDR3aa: CASRVRSTGELFF; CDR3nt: TGTGCCAGCAGGGTCCGTAGCACCGGGGAGCTGTTTTTT
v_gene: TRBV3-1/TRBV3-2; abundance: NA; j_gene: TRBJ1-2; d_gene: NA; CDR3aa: CASSQDYGYGYTF; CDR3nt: TGTGCCAGCAGCCAAGATTACGGCTATGGCTACACCTTC
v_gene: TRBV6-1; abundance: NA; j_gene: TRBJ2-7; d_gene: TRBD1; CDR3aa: CASSEGDRAIYEQYF; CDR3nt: TGTGCCAGCAGTGAAGGGGACAGGGCCATCTACGAGCAGTACTTC
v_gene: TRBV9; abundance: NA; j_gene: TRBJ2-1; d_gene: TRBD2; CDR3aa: CASSPFGSGGANEQFF; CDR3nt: TGTGCCAGCAGCCCCTTTGGTAGCGGGGGGGCCAATGAGCAGTTCTTC
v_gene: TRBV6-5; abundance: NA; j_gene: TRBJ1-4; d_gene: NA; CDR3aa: CASSQDGDNEKLFF; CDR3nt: TGTGCCAGCAGCCAGGACGGGGATAATGAAAAACTGTTTTTT
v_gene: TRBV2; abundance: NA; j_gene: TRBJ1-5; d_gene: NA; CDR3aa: CASSEQGISNQPQHF; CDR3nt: TGTGCCAGCAGTGAACAGGGGATAAGCAATCAGCCCCAGCATTTT
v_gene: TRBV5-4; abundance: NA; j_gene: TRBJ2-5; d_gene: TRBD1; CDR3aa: CASSSQGAETQYF; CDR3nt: TGTGCCAGCAGCTCCCAGGGGGCTGAGACCCAGTACTTC
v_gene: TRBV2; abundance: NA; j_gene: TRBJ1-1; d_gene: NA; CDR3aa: CASSRDTLNTEAFF; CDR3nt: TGTGCCAGCAGTAGGGACACCCTGAACACTGAAGCTTTCTTT
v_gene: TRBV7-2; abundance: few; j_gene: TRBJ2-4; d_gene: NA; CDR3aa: CASSSGQGNIQYF; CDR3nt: TGTGCCAGCAGCTCGGGCCAGGGGAACATTCAGTACTTC
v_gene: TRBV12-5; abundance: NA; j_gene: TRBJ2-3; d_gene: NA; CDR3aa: CASGSPGTWEDTQYF; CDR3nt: TGTGCTAGTGGTTCTCCCGGGACTTGGGAAGATACGCAGTATTTT
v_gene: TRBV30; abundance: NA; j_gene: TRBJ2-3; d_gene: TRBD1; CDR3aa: CAWSAGQGISTDTQYF; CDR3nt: TGTGCCTGGAGTGCCGGACAGGGTATATCCACAGATACGCAGTATTTT
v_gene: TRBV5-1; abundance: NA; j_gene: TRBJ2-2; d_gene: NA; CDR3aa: CASSLVGGANTGELFF; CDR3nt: TGCGCCAGCAGCTTGGTAGGGGGAGCGAACACCGGGGAGCTGTTTTTT
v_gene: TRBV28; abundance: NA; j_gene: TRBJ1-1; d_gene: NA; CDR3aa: CASSSGLFEAFF; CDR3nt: TGTGCCAGCAGCTCCGGACTTTTTGAAGCTTTCTTT
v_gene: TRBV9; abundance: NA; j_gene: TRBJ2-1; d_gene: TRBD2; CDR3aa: CATHRSGAANEQFF; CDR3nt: TGTGCGACCCATAGGAGCGGGGCCGCCAATGAGCAGTTCTTC
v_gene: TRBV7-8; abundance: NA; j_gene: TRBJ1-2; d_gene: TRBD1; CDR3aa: CASSFLTGVGGYTF; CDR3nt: TGTGCCAGCAGCTTTTTAACAGGGGTTGGTGGCTACACCTTC
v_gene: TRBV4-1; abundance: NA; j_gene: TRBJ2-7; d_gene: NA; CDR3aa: CASSQGTSYEQYF; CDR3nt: TGCGCCAGCAGCCAAGGAACATCCTACGAGCAGTACTTC
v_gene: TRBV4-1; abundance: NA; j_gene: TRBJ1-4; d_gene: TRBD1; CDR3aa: CASSQDPKGAPEKLFF; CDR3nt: TGCGCCAGCAGCCAAGATCCTAAGGGGGCGCCGGAAAAACTGTTTTTT
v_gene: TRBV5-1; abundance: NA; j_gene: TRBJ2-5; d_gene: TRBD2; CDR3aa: CASSPGAGGVTQYF; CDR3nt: TGCGCCAGCAGCCCAGGAGCGGGGGGTGTGACCCAGTACTTC
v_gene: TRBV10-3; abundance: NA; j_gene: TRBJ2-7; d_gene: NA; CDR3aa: CAIAGGDEQYF; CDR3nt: TGTGCCATCGCTGGCGGGGACGAGCAGTACTTC
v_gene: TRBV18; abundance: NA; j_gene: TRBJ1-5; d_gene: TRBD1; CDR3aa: CASSPGTGQGNQPQHF; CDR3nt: TGTGCCAGCTCACCAGGGACCGGACAGGGCAATCAGCCCCAGCATTTT
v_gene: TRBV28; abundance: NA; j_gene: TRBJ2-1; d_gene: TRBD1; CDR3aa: CASSFARTGPLEQFF; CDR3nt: TGTGCCAGCAGTTTTGCCCGGACAGGGCCTTTAGAGCAGTTCTTC
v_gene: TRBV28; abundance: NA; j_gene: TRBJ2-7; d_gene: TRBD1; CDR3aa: CASSSEPGQGGEQYF; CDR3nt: TGTGCCAGCAGTTCAGAACCGGGACAGGGCGGCGAGCAGTACTTC
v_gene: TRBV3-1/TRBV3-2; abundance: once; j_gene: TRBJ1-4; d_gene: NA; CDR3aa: CASSRVRDSDPNEKLFF; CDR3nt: TGTGCCAGCAGCCGAGTCCGGGACTCGGATCCTAATGAAAAACTGTTTTTT